The T cell receptor (beta chain) under discussion was sequenced for a study of blood T cell repertoires in COVID-19. At the level of the study: Sources were T cells, B-cell-depleted T cells, or PBMCs; the material itself was cDNA or gDNA.

The table lists this clone with a count of one. Clones were read by immunoSEQ multiplex PCR, and TCRdb kept only the in-frame ones, dropping some. This table holds approximately 200,000 clones, 80% to 90% found once. Participants had their cohort set by participant-reported clinical history. The sample consisted of PBMCs or T cells enriched from blood (not recorded which). The origin of this receptor is a man aged 40-50 years who had recovered from COVID-19.

CDR3 amino acids: CASSGGQGTGNTIYF. Written as DNA, the CDR3 is TGCGCCAGCAGCGGCGGACAGGGTACTGGAAACACCATATATTTT. V usage is TRBV5-1 and J usage is TRBJ1-3; 8 positions agree with TRBD1. V trimming: 4 bases; J trimming: 2 bases; junction bases outside the gene matches: 5. The CDR3 consists of 15 residues. The germline gives CDR1 SGHRS, CDR2 YFSETQ. The variable domain in full, completed from reference TRBV5-1 and TRBJ1-3, reads KAGVTQTPRYLIKTRGQQVTLSCSPISGHRSVSWYQQTPGQGLQFLFEYFSETQRNKGNFPGRFSGRQFSNSRSEMNVSTLELGDSALYLCASSGGQGTGNTIYFGEGSWLTVV.